This TCR beta chain stems from a study of blood T cells in healthy people across ages. Researchers report isolating at least 7 million PBMCs per sample. From germline, CDR1 is MNHEY and CDR2 SVGEGT. CDR3 length: 15 amino acids. V was shortened by 0 bases and J by 1 base, with 7 bases between the two germline ends. Together with a sample-barcoded 5' primer, a J-beta primer mix was included in a second PCR lasting roughly 7 to 11 cycles. A template-switch adaptor with 12 random nucleotides tagged each cDNA molecule. TCRdb reprocessed the 5' RACE reads with MiXCR, giving one entry per CDR3 protein. The sample has just over 800,000 distinct CDR3 sequences, approximately 67% seen once. Study-level results: With donor CMV status unknown, expanded clonotype changes were possibly confounded. Both naive CD4+ cell counts and diversity were greater in long-lived donors than in aged donors.

In regard to this clonotype: Its antigen is unidentified.

This TCR derives from a man aged 30 to 39 in good health. This sequence joins TRBV6-2 or TRBV6-3 and TRBJ2-1; D not certain. Sequencing was done on a sample of blood. The CDR3 loop is CASSYSSLSYNEQFF. As DNA, the CDR3 is TGTGCCAGCAGTTACTCTAGCCTATCCTACAATGAGCAGTTCTTC.